Presented here are 21 T cell receptor beta chains from one specimen sequenced in a study of shared clonotypes between healthy human individuals. Repertoires were generated with immunoSEQ multiplex PCR, while TCRdb's copy carries only in-frame clones and drops some. The sample shows some 500,000 clones, around 79% of them seen only once. What was sequenced was PBMCs. The receptors shown here come from a woman aged 40 to 50 in good health. Some clones in this sample may be carry-over from other donors' samples.

The gene calls are TRBV7-2 and TRBJ1-3; 8 bases fit TRBD1. Germline assignment: CDR1 SGHTA and CDR2 FQGNSA. V shed 5 bases, J shed 2 bases, and the junction held 5 bases outside the gene matches. CDR3 length: 15 amino acids. This CDR3 reads CASSLQGAPGNTIYF. The CDR3 DNA follows: TGTGCCAGCAGCCTCCAGGGGGCGCCTGGAAACACCATATATTTT. Full variable domain (missing parts from reference TRBV7-2 and TRBJ1-3): GAGVSQSPSNKVTEKGKDVELRCDPISGHTALYWYRQSLGQGLEFLIYFQGNSAPDKSGLPSDRFSAERTGGSVSTLTIQRTQQEDSAVYLCASSLQGAPGNTIYFGEGSWLTVV.

The chain combines TRBV28 with TRBJ2-4; D is possibly TRBD1 (6 bases). Germline values: CDR1 MDHEN, CDR2 SYDVKM. V was clipped by 5 bases and J by 8 bases, with 16 bases between them. The CDR3 length is 14 residues. Here the CDR3 reads CASSPGDDRHIQYF. CDR3 bases: TGTGCCAGCAGTCCCGGCGACGACAGGCACATTCAGTACTTC. The full variable domain, its missing parts supplied by reference TRBV28 and TRBJ2-4, is DVKVTQSSRYLVKRTGEKVFLECVQDMDHENMFWYRQDPGLGLRLIYFSYDVKMKEKGDIPEGYSVSREKKERFSLILESASTNQTSMYLCASSPGDDRHIQYFGAGTRLSVL.

CDR3 region: CASSLEGHGNEQFF. In DNA, the CDR3 is TGCGCCAGCAGCTTGGAGGGCCACGGCAATGAGCAGTTCTTC. This chain uses TRBV5-1 with TRBJ2-1; D uncertain. The germline CDR1 and CDR2 sequences are SGHRS and YFSETQ. The CDR3 extends over 14 amino acids. V lost 0 bases, J lost 6 bases, and 10 bases lay in between.

V is TRBV6-1 and J is TRBJ1-1, with D uncertain. The CDR3 is 14 amino acids. Trimming cost V 2 bases and J 1 base, with 8 bases left between them. CDR1 is MNHNS, CDR2 SASEGT, per germline. CDR3 amino acids: CASSELGSNTEAFF. In DNA, the CDR3 is TGTGCCAGCAGTGAACTGGGATCGAACACTGAAGCTTTCTTT.

This clone was detected a few times. The V gene is TRBV5-6, the J gene TRBJ2-1, with 8 bases aligning to TRBD2. CDR3 length equals 16 residues. V was clipped by 4 bases and J by 6 bases; unmatched bases: 12. Germline V gene lookup returns CDR1 SGHDT and CDR2 YYEEEE. CDR3 DNA: TGTGCCAGCAGCCCGGTCGGGAGGGCCTCCGTCAATGAGCAGTTCTTC. Its translation: CASSPVGRASVNEQFF.

V is TRBV7-9 and J is TRBJ2-7; 10 bases map to TRBD1. The V gene end was trimmed by 6 bases and the J gene end by 2 bases; junction bases not matched to a gene: 4. The germline gives CDR1 SEHNR, CDR2 FQNEAQ (reference sequence). The CDR3 has 14 residues. CDR3 amino acids: CASREGQGPYEQYF. The CDR3 nucleotides are TGTGCCAGCAGGGAGGGACAGGGGCCCTACGAGCAGTACTTC.

The V and J genes are TRBV7-6 and TRBJ2-7, with D perhaps TRBD1 or TRBD2 (5 bases each). The CDR3 length is 13 residues. Trimming stripped 5 bases from V and 4 bases from J, with 12 bases between. The germline CDR1 and CDR2 sequences are SGHVS and FNYEAQ. This CDR3 reads CASSPGTGYEQYF. The CDR3 DNA follows: TGTGCCAGCAGCCCCGGGACCGGTTACGAGCAGTACTTC.

The chain carries TRBV6-5 and TRBJ2-1; the D gene is possibly TRBD2 (6 bases). Germline V CDR1 and CDR2: MNHEY, SVGAGI. The CDR3 has 15 residues. V lost 0 bases and J lost 4, with 10 bases in between. The CDR3 DNA is TGTGCCAGCAGTTACTCGGCTAGCGAGTACAATGAGCAGTTCTTC. This gives the protein CASSYSASEYNEQFF.

The rearrangement joins TRBV5-4 to TRBJ2-3, with TRBD2 matching 14 bases. CDR1 and CDR2 from the germline V gene are SGHNT and YYREEE (reference sequence). The CDR3 has 17 residues. V was pared by 4 bases and J by 5 bases, with 9 bases of the junction left unmatched. As DNA, the CDR3 is TGTGCCAGCAGCCAGGGCGCGGGACTAGCGGGAGTAGATACGCAGTATTTT. Its protein product is CASSQGAGLAGVDTQYF.

The genes are TRBV5-1 and TRBJ2-2, with D perhaps matching TRBD2 (6 bases). V was shortened by 0 bases and J by 1 base, with 7 bases between the two germline ends. CDR3 length equals 15 residues. Germline CDR1 is SGHRS and CDR2 is YFSETQ. CDR3 sequence (DNA): TGCGCCAGCAGCTTGGGGCGGGAGAACACCGGGGAGCTGTTTTTT. Its protein is CASSLGRENTGELFF.

The V and J genes are TRBV2 and TRBJ2-5, with 7 bases identical to TRBD1. V was clipped by 6 bases and J by 5 bases; unmatched bases: 9. Germline-derived CDR1 and CDR2 are SNHLY and FYNNEI. The CDR3 runs to 14 residues. This CDR3 reads CASSGDSYWETQYF. CDR3 DNA: TGTGCCAGCAGCGGGGACAGTTACTGGGAGACCCAGTACTTC.

The chain employs TRBV7-2 and TRBJ1-3; D remains ambiguous. V was trimmed by 5 bases and J by 0 bases, leaving 11 bases between them. This CDR3 has 15 amino acids. Per the germline V gene, CDR1 is SGHTA and CDR2 is FQGNSA. DNA of the CDR3: TGTGCCAGCAGCGCCTCCGGAAACTCTGGAAACACCATATATTTT. Protein product: CASSASGNSGNTIYF. Combining the CDR3 with reference TRBV7-2 and TRBJ1-3 gives the whole variable domain GAGVSQSPSNKVTEKGKDVELRCDPISGHTALYWYRQSLGQGLEFLIYFQGNSAPDKSGLPSDRFSAERTGGSVSTLTIQRTQQEDSAVYLCASSASGNSGNTIYFGEGSWLTVV.

The chain has TRBV27 and TRBJ2-2; tentatively, D is TRBD1 (6 bases). The CDR3 runs 13 residues. V lost 7 bases and J 5 bases, leaving 11 bases between the germline ends. CDR1 and CDR2 (germline): MNHEY, SMNVEV (reference sequence). The CDR3, as DNA: TGTGCCAGCACCAGGGGTTCTACCGGGGAGCTGTTTTTT. It yields the protein CASTRGSTGELFF.

At least ten counts were recorded for this clone. The chain recombines TRBV15 with TRBJ2-5; tentatively, D is TRBD1 (7 bases). There are 14 residues in the CDR3. Germline CDR1 and CDR2: LNHNV and YYDKDF (reference sequence). V was cut by 0 bases and J by 5 bases, with 10 bases left in between. CDR3 nucleotide sequence: TGTGCCACCAGCAGAGACGCAGGGGGGGAGACCCAGTACTTC. Residues: CATSRDAGGETQYF.

This clone showed up just a few times. This chain joins TRBV29-1 and TRBJ2-1, with unresolved D. V was shortened by 4 bases and J by 7 bases, with 17 bases between the two germline ends. Germline V gene sequence: CDR1 SQVTM, CDR2 ANQGSEA. The CDR3 loop spans 14 amino acids. Here the CDR3 DNA reads TGCAGCGTTGTAAATTGGGGAAGACCGAATGAGCAGTTCTTC. This encodes CSVVNWGRPNEQFF.

The rearrangement links TRBV5-1 to TRBJ1-1, with TRBD1 matching over 10 bases. The J segment lost 0 bases and the V segment lost 2 bases, leaving 4 bases of the junction unmatched. The germline V gene has CDR1 SGHRS and CDR2 YFSETQ. This CDR3 region has 16 residues. CDR3 DNA sequence: TGCGCCAGCAGCTTAACCGGGACAGGGGTGAACACTGAAGCTTTCTTT. This sequence encodes CASSLTGTGVNTEAFF. Full variable domain (remainder filled in from reference TRBV5-1 and TRBJ1-1): KAGVTQTPRYLIKTRGQQVTLSCSPISGHRSVSWYQQTPGQGLQFLFEYFSETQRNKGNFPGRFSGRQFSNSRSEMNVSTLELGDSALYLCASSLTGTGVNTEAFFGQGTRLTVV.

The chain is built from TRBV2 and TRBJ1-4; D possibly corresponds to TRBD1 (5 bases). This CDR3 has 14 residues. In germline, CDR1 is SNHLY, CDR2 FYNNEI. Deletions cut 9 bases from V and 3 bases from J, with 14 bases between. The CDR3 reads CASEGRIANEKLFF. For the CDR3, the DNA is TGTGCCAGTGAGGGGAGGATTGCTAATGAAAAACTGTTTTTT.

This sequence joins TRBV7-8 and TRBJ2-1; TRBD2 is a possible D gene (7 bases). The germline V and J ends were trimmed by 5 bases and 12 bases, with 17 bases remaining between them. This CDR3 is built from 13 residues. Germline CDR1 is SGHVS and CDR2 is FQNEAQ. The CDR3 here is CASSTLGGVGQFF. CDR3 coding DNA: TGTGCCAGCAGCACCCTAGGGGGGGTGGGGCAGTTCTTC.

The chain joins TRBV7-2 to TRBJ2-7; 11 bases match TRBD2. J gave up 2 bases and V 4 bases, and 7 bases lay outside the gene matches. The germline gives CDR1 SGHTA, CDR2 FQGNSA. The CDR3 extends over 16 amino acids. The DNA of the CDR3 is TGTGCCAGCAGCTCCCCTACTAGCGGGAGACCCTACGAGCAGTACTTC. This encodes CASSSPTSGRPYEQYF.

This chain links TRBV7-2 with TRBJ1-4, with D tentatively TRBD1 (6 bases). This CDR3 contains 15 residues. V was clipped by 4 bases and J by 7 bases, with 16 bases between them. Germline V gene lookup returns CDR1 SGHTA and CDR2 FQGNSA. The CDR3 loop is CASSSQGGALEKLFF. CDR3 in DNA: TGTGCCAGCAGCTCCCAAGGGGGGGCTCTTGAAAAACTGTTTTTT.

The CDR3 reads CASSGAPGGLVGGIRGLEQYF. CDR3 DNA: TGCGCCAGCAGCGGAGCCCCCGGAGGACTAGTTGGCGGGATAAGGGGGTTGGAGCAGTACTTC. The genes are TRBV5-1 and TRBJ2-7, with D possibly matching TRBD2 (7 bases). The germline CDR1 and CDR2 sequences are SGHRS and YFSETQ. This CDR3 region has 21 residues. The germline V and J ends were trimmed by 4 bases and 7 bases, with 39 bases remaining between them.